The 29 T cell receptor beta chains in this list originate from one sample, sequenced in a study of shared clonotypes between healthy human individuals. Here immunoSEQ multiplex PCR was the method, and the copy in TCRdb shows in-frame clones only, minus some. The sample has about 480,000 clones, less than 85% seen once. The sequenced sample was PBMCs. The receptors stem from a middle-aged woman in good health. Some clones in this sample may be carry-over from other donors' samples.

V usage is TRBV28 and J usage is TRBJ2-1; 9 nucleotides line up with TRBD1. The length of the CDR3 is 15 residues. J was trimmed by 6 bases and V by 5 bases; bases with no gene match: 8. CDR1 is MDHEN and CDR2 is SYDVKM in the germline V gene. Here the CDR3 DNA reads TGTGCCAGCAGTCCCTACAGGGGGCGAGGCAATGAGCAGTTCTTC. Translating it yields CASSPYRGRGNEQFF. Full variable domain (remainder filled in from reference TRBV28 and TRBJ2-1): DVKVTQSSRYLVKRTGEKVFLECVQDMDHENMFWYRQDPGLGLRLIYFSYDVKMKEKGDIPEGYSVSREKKERFSLILESASTNQTSMYLCASSPYRGRGNEQFFGPGTRLTVL.

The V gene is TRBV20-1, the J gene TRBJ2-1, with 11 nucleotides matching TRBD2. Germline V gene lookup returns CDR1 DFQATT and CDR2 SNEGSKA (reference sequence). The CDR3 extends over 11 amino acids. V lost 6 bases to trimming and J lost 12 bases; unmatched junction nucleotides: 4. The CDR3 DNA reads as TGCAGTGCCGGGGGACTAGCGGTGCAGTTCTTC. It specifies CSAGGLAVQFF.

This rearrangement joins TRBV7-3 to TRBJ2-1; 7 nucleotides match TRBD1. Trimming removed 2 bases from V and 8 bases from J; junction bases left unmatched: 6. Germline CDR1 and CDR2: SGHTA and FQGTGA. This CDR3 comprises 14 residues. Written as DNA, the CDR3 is TGTGCCAGCAGCTTACGGGACAGTACGGATGAGCAGTTCTTC. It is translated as CASSLRDSTDEQFF. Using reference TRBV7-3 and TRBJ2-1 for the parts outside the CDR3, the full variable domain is GAGVSQTPSNKVTEKGKYVELRCDPISGHTALYWYRQSLGQGPEFLIYFQGTGAADDSGLPNDRFFAVRPEGSVSTLKIQRTERGDSAVYLCASSLRDSTDEQFFGPGTRLTVL.

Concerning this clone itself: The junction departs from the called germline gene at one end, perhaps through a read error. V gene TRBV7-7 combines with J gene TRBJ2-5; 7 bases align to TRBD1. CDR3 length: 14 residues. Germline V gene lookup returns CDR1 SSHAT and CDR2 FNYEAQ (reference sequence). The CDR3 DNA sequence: TGTGCTAGCAGCACTAGGGGGCCAGACCAGACCCAGTACTTC. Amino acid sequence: CASSTRGPDQTQYF. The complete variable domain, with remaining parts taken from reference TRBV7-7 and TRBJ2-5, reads GAGVSQSPRYKVTKRGQDVTLRCDPISSHATLYWYQQALGQGPEFLTYFNYEAQPDKSGLPSDRFSAERPEGSISTLTIQRTEQRDSAMYRCASSTRGPDQTQYFGPGTRLLVL.

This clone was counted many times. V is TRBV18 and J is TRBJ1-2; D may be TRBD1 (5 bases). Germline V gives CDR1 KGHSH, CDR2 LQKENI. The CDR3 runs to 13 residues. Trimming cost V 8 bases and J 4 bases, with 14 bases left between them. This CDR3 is CASARSDSYGYTF. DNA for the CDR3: TGTGCCAGCGCGCGATCAGACAGCTATGGCTACACCTTC.

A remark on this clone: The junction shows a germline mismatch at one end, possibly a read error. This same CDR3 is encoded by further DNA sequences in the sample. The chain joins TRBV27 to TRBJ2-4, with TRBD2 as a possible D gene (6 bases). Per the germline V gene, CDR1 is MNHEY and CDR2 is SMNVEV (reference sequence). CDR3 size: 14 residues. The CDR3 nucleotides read TGTGCCAGTAGTTTAGGGACTTTCCCGAACATTCAGTACTTC. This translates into CASSLGTFPNIQYF.

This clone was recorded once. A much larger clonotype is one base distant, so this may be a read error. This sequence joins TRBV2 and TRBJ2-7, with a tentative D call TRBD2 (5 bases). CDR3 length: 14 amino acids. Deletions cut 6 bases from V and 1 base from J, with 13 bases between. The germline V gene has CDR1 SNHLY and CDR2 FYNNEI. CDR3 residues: CASRTGIGSYEQYF. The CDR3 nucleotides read TGTGCCAGCAGGACCGGGATAGGGTCCTACGAGCAGTACTTC. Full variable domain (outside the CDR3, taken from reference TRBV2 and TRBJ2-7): EPEVTQTPSHQVTQMGQEVILRCVPISNHLYFYWYRQILGQKVEFLVSFYNNEISEKSEIFDDQFSVERPDGSNFTLKIRSTKLEDSAMYFCASRTGIGSYEQYFGPGTRLTVT.

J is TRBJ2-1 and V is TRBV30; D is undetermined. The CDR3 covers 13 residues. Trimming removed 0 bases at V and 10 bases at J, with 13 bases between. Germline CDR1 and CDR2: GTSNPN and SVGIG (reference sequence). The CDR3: CAWSVGRAGEQFF. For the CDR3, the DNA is TGTGCCTGGAGTGTAGGCCGGGCTGGGGAGCAGTTCTTC.

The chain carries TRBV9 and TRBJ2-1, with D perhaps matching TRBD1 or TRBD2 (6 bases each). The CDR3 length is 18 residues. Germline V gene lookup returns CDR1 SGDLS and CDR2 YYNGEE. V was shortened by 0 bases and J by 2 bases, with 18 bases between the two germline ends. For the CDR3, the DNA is TGTGCCAGCAGCGTAGATTGGGGGGCGGGCGTGGCCTACAATGAGCAGTTCTTC. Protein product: CASSVDWGAGVAYNEQFF.

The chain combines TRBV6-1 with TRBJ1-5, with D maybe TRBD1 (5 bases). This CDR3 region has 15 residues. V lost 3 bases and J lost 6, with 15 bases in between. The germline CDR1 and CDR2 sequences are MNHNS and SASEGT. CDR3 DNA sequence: TGTGCCAGCAGTGATGGCCCGAGGGGCCCTCAGCCCCAGCATTTT. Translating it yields CASSDGPRGPQPQHF.

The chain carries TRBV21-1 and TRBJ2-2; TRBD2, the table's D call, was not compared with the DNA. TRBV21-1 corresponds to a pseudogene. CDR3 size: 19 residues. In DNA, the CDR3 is TGTGCCAGCAGCAAAACGAGCGCTAGCGGGAGGGAGAGCACCGGGGAGCTGTTTTTT. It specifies CASSKTSASGRESTGELFF.

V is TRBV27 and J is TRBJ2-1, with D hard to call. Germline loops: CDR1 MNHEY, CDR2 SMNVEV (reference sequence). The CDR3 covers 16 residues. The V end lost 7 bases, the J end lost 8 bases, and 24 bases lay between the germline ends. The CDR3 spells CASTPASSLVHYEQFF. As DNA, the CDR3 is TGTGCCAGCACCCCGGCTTCCAGCCTCGTACACTATGAGCAGTTCTTC.

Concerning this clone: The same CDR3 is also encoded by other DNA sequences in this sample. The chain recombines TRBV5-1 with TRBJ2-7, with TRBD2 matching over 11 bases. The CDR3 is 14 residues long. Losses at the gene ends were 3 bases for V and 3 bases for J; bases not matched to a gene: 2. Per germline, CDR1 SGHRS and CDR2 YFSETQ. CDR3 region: CASSYGTSGYEQYF. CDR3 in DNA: TGCGCCAGCAGCTACGGGACTAGCGGCTACGAGCAGTACTTC.

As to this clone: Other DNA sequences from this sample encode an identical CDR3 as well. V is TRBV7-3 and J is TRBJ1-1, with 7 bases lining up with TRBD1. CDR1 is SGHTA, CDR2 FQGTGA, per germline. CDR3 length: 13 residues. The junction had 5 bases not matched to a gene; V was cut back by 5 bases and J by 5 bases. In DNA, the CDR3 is TGTGCCAGCAGCCTAGGGACAGCAACTGAAGCTTTCTTT. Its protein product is CASSLGTATEAFF.

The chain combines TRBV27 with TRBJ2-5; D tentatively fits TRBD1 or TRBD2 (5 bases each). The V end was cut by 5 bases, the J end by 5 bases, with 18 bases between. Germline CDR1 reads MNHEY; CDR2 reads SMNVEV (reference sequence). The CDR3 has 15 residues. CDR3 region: CASSPLRGPRETQYF. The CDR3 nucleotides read TGTGCCAGCAGTCCCCTGAGGGGCCCCCGTGAGACCCAGTACTTC.

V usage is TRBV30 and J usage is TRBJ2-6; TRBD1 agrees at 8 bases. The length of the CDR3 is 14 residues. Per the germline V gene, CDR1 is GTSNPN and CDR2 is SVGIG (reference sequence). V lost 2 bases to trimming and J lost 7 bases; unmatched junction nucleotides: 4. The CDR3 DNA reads TGTGCCTGGAGTCGGACAGGGAGTGCCAACGTCCTGACTTTC. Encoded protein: CAWSRTGSANVLTF. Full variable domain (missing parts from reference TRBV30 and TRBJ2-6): SQTIHQWPATLVQPVGSPLSLECTVEGTSNPNLYWYRQAAGRGLQLLFYSVGIGQISSEVPQNLSASRPQDRQFILSSKKLLLSDSGFYLCAWSRTGSANVLTFGAGSRLTVL.

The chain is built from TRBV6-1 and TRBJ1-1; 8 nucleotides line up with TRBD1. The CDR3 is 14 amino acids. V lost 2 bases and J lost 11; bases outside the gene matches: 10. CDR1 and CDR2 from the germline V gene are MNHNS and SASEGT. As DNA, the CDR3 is TGTGCCAGCAGTGAAATCGCCGGGACAGGTTTGGCTTTCTTT. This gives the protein CASSEIAGTGLAFF.

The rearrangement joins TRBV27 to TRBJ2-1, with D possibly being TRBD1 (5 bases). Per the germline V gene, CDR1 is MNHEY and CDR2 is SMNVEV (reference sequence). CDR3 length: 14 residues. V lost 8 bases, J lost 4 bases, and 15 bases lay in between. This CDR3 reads CASRRVGDYNEQFF. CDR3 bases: TGTGCCAGCCGGCGTGTAGGGGATTACAATGAGCAGTTCTTC.

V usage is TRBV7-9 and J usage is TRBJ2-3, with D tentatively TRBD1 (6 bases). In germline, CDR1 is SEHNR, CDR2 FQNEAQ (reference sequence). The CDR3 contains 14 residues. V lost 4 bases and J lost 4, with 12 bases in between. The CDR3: CASSSTGFADTQYF. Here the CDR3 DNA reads TGTGCCAGCAGCTCTACAGGGTTCGCAGATACGCAGTATTTT.

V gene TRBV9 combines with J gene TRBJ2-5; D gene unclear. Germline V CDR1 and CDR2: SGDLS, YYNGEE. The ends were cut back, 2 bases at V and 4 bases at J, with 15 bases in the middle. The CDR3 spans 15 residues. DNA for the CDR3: TGTGCCAGCAGCGTCGCTTCGTTAGGTTCAGAGACCCAGTACTTC. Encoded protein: CASSVASLGSETQYF.

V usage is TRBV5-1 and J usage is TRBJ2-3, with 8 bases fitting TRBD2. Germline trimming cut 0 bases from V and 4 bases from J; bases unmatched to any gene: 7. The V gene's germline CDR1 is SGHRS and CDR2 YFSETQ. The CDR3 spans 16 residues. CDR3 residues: CASSLGSAGEADTQYF. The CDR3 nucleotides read TGCGCCAGCAGCTTGGGTTCAGCGGGAGAGGCAGATACGCAGTATTTT.

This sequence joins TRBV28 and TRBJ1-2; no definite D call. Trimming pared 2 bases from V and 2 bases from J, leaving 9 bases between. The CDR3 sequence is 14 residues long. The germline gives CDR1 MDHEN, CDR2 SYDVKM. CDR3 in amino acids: CASSLKPRNYGYTF. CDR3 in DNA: TGTGCCAGCAGTTTAAAACCCAGGAACTATGGCTACACCTTC.

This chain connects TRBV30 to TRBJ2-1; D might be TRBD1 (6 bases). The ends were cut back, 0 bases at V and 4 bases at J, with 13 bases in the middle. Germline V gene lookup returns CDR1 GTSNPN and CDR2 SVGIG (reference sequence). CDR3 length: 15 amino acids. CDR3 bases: TGTGCCTGGAGTGTACTCGGGACACCTTACAATGAGCAGTTCTTC. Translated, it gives CAWSVLGTPYNEQFF.

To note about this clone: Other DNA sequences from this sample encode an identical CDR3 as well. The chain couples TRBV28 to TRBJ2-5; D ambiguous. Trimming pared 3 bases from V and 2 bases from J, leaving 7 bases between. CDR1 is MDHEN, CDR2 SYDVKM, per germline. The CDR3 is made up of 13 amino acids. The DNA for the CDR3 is TGTGCCAGCAGTTTGGGCGTACAAGAGACCCAGTACTTC. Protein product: CASSLGVQETQYF.

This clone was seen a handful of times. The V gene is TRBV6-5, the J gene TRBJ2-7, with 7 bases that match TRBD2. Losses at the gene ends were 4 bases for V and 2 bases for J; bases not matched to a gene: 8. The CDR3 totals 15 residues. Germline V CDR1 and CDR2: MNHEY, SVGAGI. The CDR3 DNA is TGTGCCAGCAGTTCCCTAGAAAGCGGGGCCTACGAGCAGTACTTC. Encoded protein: CASSSLESGAYEQYF.

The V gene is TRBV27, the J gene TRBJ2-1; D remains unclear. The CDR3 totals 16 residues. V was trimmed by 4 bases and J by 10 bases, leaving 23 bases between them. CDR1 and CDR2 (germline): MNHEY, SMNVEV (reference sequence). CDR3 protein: CASSSAGIGIGLEQFF. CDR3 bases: TGTGCCAGCAGTTCCGCCGGTATTGGAATCGGGTTAGAGCAGTTCTTC.

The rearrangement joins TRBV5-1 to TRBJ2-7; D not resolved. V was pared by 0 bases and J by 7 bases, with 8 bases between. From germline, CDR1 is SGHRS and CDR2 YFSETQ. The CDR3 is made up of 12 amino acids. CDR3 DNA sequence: TGCGCCAGCAGCTTGGACAACTGGGAGCAGTACTTC. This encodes CASSLDNWEQYF.

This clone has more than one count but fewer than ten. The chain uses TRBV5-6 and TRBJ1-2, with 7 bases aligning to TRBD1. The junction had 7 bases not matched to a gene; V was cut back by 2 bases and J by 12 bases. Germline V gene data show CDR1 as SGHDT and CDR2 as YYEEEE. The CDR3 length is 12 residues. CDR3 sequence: CASSFHRDRDTF. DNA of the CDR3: TGTGCCAGCAGCTTTCACCGGGACAGAGACACCTTC.

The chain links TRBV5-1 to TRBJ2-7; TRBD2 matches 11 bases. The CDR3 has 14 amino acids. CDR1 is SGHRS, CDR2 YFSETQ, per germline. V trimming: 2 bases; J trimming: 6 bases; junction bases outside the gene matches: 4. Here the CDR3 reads CASSFTSGSSEQYF. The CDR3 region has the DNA TGCGCCAGCAGCTTTACTAGCGGGAGCTCCGAGCAGTACTTC.